This TCR beta chain was captured by sequencing in a study of cytotoxic CD8 clonotypes in ibrutinib-treated CLL. Germline V gene lookup returns CDR1 SGHRS and CDR2 YFSETQ. This CDR3 has 24 amino acids. Trimming took 1 base from V and 7 from J; bases not matched to a gene: 28. Repertoires were generated with immunoSEQ multiplex PCR, while TCRdb's copy carries only in-frame clones and drops some. Among some 130,000 clones listed, around 85% were seen once. The sequence derives from a human donor with chronic lymphocytic leukemia. The sequenced sample was PBMCs, obtained after 24 months of ibrutinib treatment. The chain recombines TRBV5-1 with TRBJ2-4; 14 bases are a match to TRBD2. The CDR3 DNA reads TGCGCCAGCAGCTTGAGGGCCCCGCCCCCGGGACTAGCGGGAGAAGGAGGGCCGGGGAACATTCAGTACTTC. This translates into CASSLRAPPPGLAGEGGPGNIQYF.